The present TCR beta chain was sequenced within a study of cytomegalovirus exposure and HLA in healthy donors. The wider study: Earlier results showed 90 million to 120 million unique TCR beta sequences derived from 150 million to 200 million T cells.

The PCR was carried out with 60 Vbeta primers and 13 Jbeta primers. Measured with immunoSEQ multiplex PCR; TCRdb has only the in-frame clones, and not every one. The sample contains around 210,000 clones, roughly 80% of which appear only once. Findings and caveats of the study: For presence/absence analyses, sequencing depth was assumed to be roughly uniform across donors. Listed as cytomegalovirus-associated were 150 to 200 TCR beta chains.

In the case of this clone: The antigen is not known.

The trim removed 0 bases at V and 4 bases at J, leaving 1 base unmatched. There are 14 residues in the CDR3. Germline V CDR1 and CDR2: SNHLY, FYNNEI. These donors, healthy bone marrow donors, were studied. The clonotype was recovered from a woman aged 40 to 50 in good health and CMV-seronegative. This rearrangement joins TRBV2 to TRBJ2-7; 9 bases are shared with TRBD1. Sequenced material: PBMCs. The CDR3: CASSEAQGAYEQYF. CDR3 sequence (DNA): TGTGCCAGCAGTGAAGCACAGGGGGCTTACGAGCAGTACTTC.